This TCR beta chain was obtained from a study of response to subunit inactivated influenza vaccine. Germline assignment: CDR1 SGHTA and CDR2 FQGNSA. This CDR3 is built from 17 residues. V was clipped by 5 bases and J by 2 bases; unmatched bases: 10. The sample holds a few counts of this clonotype. What it recognizes is unknown. Study-wide findings and caveats: The authors proposed limited new T cell recruitment per seasonal influenza vaccination.

TCRdb called the RT-PCR reads again in MiXCR, with one record for every CDR3 protein. The data show hundreds of thousands of distinct CDR3 sequences, roughly 23% seen once. The sequencing used CD4+ T cells sorted from PBMCs, collected 5 days after vaccination. V usage is TRBV7-2 and J usage is TRBJ2-7; 12 bases are a match to TRBD2. This sequence was found in a man in his forties or fifties who received an inactivated influenza vaccine. Written as DNA, the CDR3 is TGTGCCAGCAGCAGAACCCACCTAGCGGGGGGGACCTACGAGCAGTACTTC. Its translation is CASSRTHLAGGTYEQYF.